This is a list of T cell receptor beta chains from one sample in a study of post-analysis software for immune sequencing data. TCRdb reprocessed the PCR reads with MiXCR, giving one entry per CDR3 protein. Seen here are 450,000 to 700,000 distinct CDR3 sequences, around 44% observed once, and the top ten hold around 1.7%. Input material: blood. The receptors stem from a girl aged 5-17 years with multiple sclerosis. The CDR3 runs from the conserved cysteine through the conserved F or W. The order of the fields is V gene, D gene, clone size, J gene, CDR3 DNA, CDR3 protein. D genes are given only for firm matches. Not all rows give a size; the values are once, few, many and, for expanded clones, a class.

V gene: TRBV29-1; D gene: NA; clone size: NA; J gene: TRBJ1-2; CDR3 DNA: TGCAGCGTTGAAGATTTTGGGTCCCTCTGGGGCTACACCTTC; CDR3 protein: CSVEDFGSLWGYTF
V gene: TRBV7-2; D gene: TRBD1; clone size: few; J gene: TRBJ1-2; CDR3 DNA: TGTGCCAGCAGCTTAGGTGCACAGGGGAATGGCTACACCTTC; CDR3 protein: CASSLGAQGNGYTF
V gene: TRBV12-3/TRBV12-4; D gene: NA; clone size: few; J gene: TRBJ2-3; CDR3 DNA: TGTGCCAGCAGTTTAGCGGGGGGGCTTCGCGGAGATACGCAGTATTTT; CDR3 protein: CASSLAGGLRGDTQYF
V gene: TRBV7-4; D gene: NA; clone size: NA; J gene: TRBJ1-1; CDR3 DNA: TGTGCCAGCAGCACTAGGTCGGCTGGGCAGTCGAACACTGAAGCTTTCTTT; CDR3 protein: CASSTRSAGQSNTEAFF
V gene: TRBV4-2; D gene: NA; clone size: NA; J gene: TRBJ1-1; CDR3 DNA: TGTGCCAGCAGTCGAATAGGGGGCACTGAAGCTTTCTTT; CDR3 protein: CASSRIGGTEAFF
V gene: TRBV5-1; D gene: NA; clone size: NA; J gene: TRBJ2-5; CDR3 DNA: TGCGCCAGCAGCCCGGGACCTTCCCAAGAGACCCAGTACTTC; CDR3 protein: CASSPGPSQETQYF
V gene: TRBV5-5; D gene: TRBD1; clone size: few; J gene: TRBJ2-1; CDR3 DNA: TGTGCCAGCAGCCTACGACAGGGGATGCGCGATGAACAGTTCTTC; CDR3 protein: CASSLRQGMRDEQFF
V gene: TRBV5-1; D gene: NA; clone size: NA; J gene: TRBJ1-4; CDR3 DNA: TGCGCCAGCAGCTTGGAACTAAGGGGTCGAAGGGCCCCAACTAATGAAAAACTGTTTTTT; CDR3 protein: CASSLELRGRRAPTNEKLFF
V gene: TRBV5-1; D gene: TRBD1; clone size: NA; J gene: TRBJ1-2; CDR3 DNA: TGCGCCAGCAGCTTTACACCGGGACAGGGTCGGTATGGCTACACCTTC; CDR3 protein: CASSFTPGQGRYGYTF
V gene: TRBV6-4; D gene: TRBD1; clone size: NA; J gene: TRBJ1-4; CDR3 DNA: TGTGCCAGCAGTGTCGACAGGGGCGCAAATGAAAAACTGTTTTTT; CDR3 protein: CASSVDRGANEKLFF
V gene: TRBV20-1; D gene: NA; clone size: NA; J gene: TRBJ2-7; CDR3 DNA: TGCAGTGCCGCCCTGACTGTCGGATACGAGCAGTACTTC; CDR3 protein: CSAALTVGYEQYF
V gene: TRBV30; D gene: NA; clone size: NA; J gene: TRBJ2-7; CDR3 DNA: TGTGCCTGGGTTCGGAACAGGCTCTCCTACGAGCAGTACTTC; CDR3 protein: CAWVRNRLSYEQYF
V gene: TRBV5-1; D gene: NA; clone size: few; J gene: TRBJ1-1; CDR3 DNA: TGCGCCAGCAGCTTGACTACGGGGATGTACACTGAAGCTTTCTTT; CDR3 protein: CASSLTTGMYTEAFF
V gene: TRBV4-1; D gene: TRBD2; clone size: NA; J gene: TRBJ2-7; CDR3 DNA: TGCGCCAGCAGCCAGGGGGGGGCCTACGAGCAGTACTTC; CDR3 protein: CASSQGGAYEQYF
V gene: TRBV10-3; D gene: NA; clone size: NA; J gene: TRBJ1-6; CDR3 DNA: TGTGCCATCAGTGAGTCCCGCCAGATCGAATCACCCCTCCACTTT; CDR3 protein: CAISESRQIESPLHF
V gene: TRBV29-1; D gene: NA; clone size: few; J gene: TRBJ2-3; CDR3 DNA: TGCAGCGTTCACCCCCCCGGGGAGAGCACAGATACGCAGTATTTT; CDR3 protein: CSVHPPGESTDTQYF
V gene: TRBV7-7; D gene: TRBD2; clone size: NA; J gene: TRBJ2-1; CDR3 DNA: TGTGCTAGCAGCTCCGGGGGGAGCGGGAGGGATGACTACAATGAGCAGTTCTTC; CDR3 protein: CASSSGGSGRDDYNEQFF
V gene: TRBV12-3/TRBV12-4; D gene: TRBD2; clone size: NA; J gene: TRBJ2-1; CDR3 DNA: TGTGCCAGCAGTTTTCAGGGGGGTAGCGGGGGGTACAATGAGCAGTTCTTC; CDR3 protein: CASSFQGGSGGYNEQFF
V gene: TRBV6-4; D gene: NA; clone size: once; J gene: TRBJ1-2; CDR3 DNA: TGTACCAGCAGTGACTCAATTCGACGTAAGGGTCCAGATGGCTACACCTTC; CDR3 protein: CTSSDSIRRKGPDGYTF
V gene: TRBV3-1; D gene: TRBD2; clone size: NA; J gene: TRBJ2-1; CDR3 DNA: TGTGCCAGCAGCCAAGATCTTTCCGGGACTAGCGGTTACAATGAGCAGTTCTTC; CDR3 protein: CASSQDLSGTSGYNEQFF
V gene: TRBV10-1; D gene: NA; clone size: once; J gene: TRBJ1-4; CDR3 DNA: TGCGCCAGCAACTTACAGGGAACAACTAATGAAAAACTGTTTTTT; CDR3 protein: CASNLQGTTNEKLFF
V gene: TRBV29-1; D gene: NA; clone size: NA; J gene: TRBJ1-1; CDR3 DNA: TGCAGCGTTGACGGCCGGGACACCATGAACACTGAAGCTTTCTTT; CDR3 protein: CSVDGRDTMNTEAFF
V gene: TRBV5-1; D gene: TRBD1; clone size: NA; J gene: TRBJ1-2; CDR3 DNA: TGCGCCAGCAGCTCGGAGCTTACAGGGGGCCAACTCTACTACTATGGCTACACCTTC; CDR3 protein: CASSSELTGGQLYYYGYTF
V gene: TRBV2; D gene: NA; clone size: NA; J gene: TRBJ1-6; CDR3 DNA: TGTGCCAGCAGCCCTGACAGGCCTTCACCCCTCCACTTT; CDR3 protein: CASSPDRPSPLHF
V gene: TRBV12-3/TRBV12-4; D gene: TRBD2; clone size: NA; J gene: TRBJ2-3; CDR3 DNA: TGTGCTACAGCGGGAGGGCCCCGCACAGATACGCAGTATTTT; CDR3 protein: CATAGGPRTDTQYF
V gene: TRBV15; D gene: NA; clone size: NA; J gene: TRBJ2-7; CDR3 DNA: TGTGCCATCCGGAGGTCGGCAGGGGAGCAGTACTTC; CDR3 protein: CAIRRSAGEQYF
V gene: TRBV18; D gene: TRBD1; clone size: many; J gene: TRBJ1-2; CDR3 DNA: TGTGCCAGCTCACCGGGGACAGGGCTTGTTGGCTACACCTTC; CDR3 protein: CASSPGTGLVGYTF
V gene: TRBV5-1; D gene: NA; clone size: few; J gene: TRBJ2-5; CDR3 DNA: TGCGCCAGCAGCGCCAGGGACGAGACCCAGTACTTC; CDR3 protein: CASSARDETQYF
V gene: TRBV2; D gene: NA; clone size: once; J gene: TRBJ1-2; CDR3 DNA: TGTGCCAGCAGTGAGATGACACTCTATGGCTACACCTTC; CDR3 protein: CASSEMTLYGYTF
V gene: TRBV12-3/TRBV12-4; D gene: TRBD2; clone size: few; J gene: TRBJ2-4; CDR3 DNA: TGTGCCAGCAGTGACTTAGCGGGAGGGGTAGCCAAAAACATTCAGTACTTC; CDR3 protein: CASSDLAGGVAKNIQYF
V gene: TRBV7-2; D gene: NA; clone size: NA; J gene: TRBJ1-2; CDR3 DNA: TGTGCCAGCAGCTCCCCTATCGGTGGCTACACCTTC; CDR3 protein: CASSSPIGGYTF
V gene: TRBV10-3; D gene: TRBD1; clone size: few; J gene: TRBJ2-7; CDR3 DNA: TGTGCCATCAGACCGGGACAGGGGACGAACTACGAGCAGTACTTC; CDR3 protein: CAIRPGQGTNYEQYF
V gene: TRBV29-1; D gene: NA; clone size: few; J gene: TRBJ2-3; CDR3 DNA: TGCAGCGTTGGGGGTCAGGCGGATACGCAGTATTTT; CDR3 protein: CSVGGQADTQYF
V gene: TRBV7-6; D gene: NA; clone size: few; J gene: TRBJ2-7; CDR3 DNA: TGTGCCAGCAGCTTAACTAAGTACGAGCAGTACTTC; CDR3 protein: CASSLTKYEQYF
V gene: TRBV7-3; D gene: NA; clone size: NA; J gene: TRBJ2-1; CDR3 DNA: TGTGCCAGCAGCTTCATCAGGGGCCGCTACAATGAGCAGTTCTTC; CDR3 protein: CASSFIRGRYNEQFF
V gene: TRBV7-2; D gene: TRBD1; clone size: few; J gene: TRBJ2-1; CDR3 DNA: TGTGCCAGCAGCTATCGGACAGGGCGCTCCTACAATGAGCAGTTCTTC; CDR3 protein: CASSYRTGRSYNEQFF
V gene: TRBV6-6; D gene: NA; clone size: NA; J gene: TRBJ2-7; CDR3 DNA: TGTGCCAGCAGTTCATCCTACTCCTACGAGCAGTACTTC; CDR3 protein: CASSSSYSYEQYF
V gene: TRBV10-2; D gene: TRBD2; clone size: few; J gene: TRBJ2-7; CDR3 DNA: TGCGCCAGCAGTGGCCCCGGACTAGCGGGGCGGGCGAGCTCCTACGAGCAGTACTTC; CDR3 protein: CASSGPGLAGRASSYEQYF
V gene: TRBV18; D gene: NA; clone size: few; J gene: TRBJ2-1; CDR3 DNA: TGTGCCAGCTCGCGGGCCTACAATGAGCAGTTCTTC; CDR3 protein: CASSRAYNEQFF
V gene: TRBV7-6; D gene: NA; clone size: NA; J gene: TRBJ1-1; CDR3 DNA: TGTGCCAGCAGCCCGGGGATCGAGAACACTGAAGCTTTCTTT; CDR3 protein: CASSPGIENTEAFF
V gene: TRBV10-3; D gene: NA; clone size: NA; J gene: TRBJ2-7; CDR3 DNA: TGTGCCATCAGTGACCCCTACGAGCAGTACTTC; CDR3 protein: CAISDPYEQYF
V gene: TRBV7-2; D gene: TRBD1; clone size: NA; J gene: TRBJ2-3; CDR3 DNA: TGTGCCAGCAGCTTCCCTTTTTGGCGGGACAGGGACACAGATACGCAGTATTTT; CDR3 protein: CASSFPFWRDRDTDTQYF
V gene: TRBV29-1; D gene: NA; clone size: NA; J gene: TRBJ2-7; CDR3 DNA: TGCAGCGTTTTGCAGCCGACCTACGAGCAGTACTTC; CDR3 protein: CSVLQPTYEQYF
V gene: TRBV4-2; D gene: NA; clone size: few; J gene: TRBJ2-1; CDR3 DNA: TGTGCCAGCAGCCAAGAAGGCGGTGAGCAGTTCTTC; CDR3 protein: CASSQEGGEQFF
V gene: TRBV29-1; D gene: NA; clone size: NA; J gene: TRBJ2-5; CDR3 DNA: TGCAGCGTTGGTTTCGTAATCCAAGAGACCCAGTACTTC; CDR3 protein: CSVGFVIQETQYF
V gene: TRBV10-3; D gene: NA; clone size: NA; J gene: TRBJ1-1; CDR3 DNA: TGTGCCATCAGTGGGGGGGGAACTGAAGCTTTCTTT; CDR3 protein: CAISGGGTEAFF
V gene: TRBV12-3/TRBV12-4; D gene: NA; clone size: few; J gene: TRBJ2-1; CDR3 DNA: TGTGCCAGCAGTGAAGGTAGCGGTTTAGGCTCCTACAATGAGCAGTTCTTC; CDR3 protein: CASSEGSGLGSYNEQFF
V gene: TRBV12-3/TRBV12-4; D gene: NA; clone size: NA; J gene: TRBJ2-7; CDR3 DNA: TGTGCCAGCAGTTTAGGGGACGAGGCCTACGAGCAGTACTTC; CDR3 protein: CASSLGDEAYEQYF
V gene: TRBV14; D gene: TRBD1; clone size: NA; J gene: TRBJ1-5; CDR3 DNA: TGTGCCAGCAGCCAAGATGGTTTCGAACCACCCCACGGGACAGGGGAATCTCGTGACCAGCATTTT; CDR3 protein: CASSQDGFEPPHGTGESRDQHF
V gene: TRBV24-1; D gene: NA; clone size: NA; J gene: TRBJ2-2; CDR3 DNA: TGTGCCACCAGTGATCACCGGGTCCCGAACACCGGGGAGCTGTTTTTT; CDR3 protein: CATSDHRVPNTGELFF